Following are 10 T cell receptor beta chains from one sample sequenced in a study of cytomegalovirus exposure and HLA in healthy donors (dated by TCRdb to the late 2010s). Library construction relied on the immunoSEQ multiplex PCR assay. As stored in TCRdb, this immuneACCESS dataset retains in-frame rearrangements with V and J assigned. A fraction of the clones does not appear; measured against another copy, unresolved V genes explain less than half of the discrepancy, and the remainder lacks a known reason. In this sample the table shows under 250,000 clones, around nine tenths of which occur a single time. The ten largest account for approximately 1.1% of the sample. The sequencing sample was made of PBMCs. The origin of the receptors is a woman aged 18-35 years in good health and CMV-seronegative.

The chain links TRBV6-5 to TRBJ1-2; D ambiguous. This CDR3 contains 12 residues. The ends were cut back, 5 bases at V and 4 bases at J, with 8 bases in the middle. Germline loops: CDR1 MNHEY, CDR2 SVGAGI. Written as DNA, the CDR3 is TGTGCCAGCAGTCGGACTGCCTATGGCTACACCTTC. It codes for CASSRTAYGYTF.

V is TRBV11-2 and J is TRBJ2-1; TRBD2 is a possible D gene (6 bases). V was clipped by 5 bases and J by 3 bases, with 17 bases between them. CDR1 is SGHAT, CDR2 FQNNGV, per germline. The CDR3 runs 16 residues. This CDR3 is CASSPAEGRRYNEQFF. CDR3 DNA sequence: TGTGCCAGCAGCCCAGCGGAAGGGAGGCGCTACAATGAGCAGTTCTTC.

The chain has TRBV6-7 and TRBJ2-7; 8 bases map to TRBD2. TRBV6-7 is an open reading frame, and its role is uncertain. Trimming removed 7 bases from V and 3 bases from J; junction bases left unmatched: 11. CDR3 length: 15 amino acids. The CDR3 DNA sequence: TGTGCCAGCACCAGACTAGCGAGCCTAAACTACGAGCAGTACTTC. It yields the protein CASTRLASLNYEQYF.

The chain recombines TRBV6-1 with TRBJ1-1; no clear D gene. The germline V gene has CDR1 MNHNS and CDR2 SASEGT. The CDR3 contains 15 residues. V was pared by 7 bases and J by 1 base, with 16 bases between. The CDR3 region is CASTRVMGANTEAFF. DNA of the CDR3: TGTGCCAGCACCCGAGTCATGGGCGCGAACACTGAAGCTTTCTTT.

The V and J genes are TRBV27 and TRBJ2-1; possibly TRBD1 for D (6 bases). V lost 2 bases, J lost 2 bases, and 10 bases lay in between. Germline V gene data show CDR1 as MNHEY and CDR2 as SMNVEV (reference sequence). The CDR3 runs to 15 residues. The CDR3 nucleotides read TGTGCCAGCAGTTTAAGCAGGGGACCCTACAATGAGCAGTTCTTC. This gives the protein CASSLSRGPYNEQFF.

This chain uses TRBV5-4 with TRBJ1-1, with D possibly TRBD1 on 6 matching bases. The CDR3 length is 14 residues. Germline V CDR1 and CDR2: SGHNT, YYREEE (reference sequence). V lost 3 bases to trimming and J lost 1 base, with 10 bases between them. The CDR3 DNA is TGTGCCAGCAGCTGGACGACAGGGAACACTGAAGCTTTCTTT. Its protein is CASSWTTGNTEAFF.

The rearrangement links TRBV30 to TRBJ2-7; 8 bases match TRBD2. Per germline, CDR1 GTSNPN and CDR2 SVGIG (reference sequence). The junction had 8 bases not matched to a gene; V was cut back by 2 bases and J by 5 bases. The CDR3 consists of 14 residues. CDR3 sequence: CAWSKGLESNEQYF. The CDR3 DNA follows: TGTGCCTGGAGTAAGGGACTAGAAAGTAACGAGCAGTACTTC.

DNA of the CDR3: TGCGCCAGCAGCCAAGACCCACGTCGACAGATCTATGGCTACACCTTC. It encodes CASSQDPRRQIYGYTF. The chain combines TRBV4-1 with TRBJ1-2, with D perhaps matching TRBD1 (5 bases). The germline gives CDR1 MGHRA, CDR2 YSYEKL. CDR3 size: 16 residues. Trimming took 0 bases from V and 4 from J, leaving 15 bases between them.

A single count supports this clone. This chain connects TRBV10-3 to TRBJ1-5; 7 bases align to TRBD1. The V gene's germline CDR1 is ENHRY and CDR2 SYGVKD. V shed 8 bases and J 0 bases; nucleotides not matched to a gene: 10. The CDR3 covers 16 residues. The CDR3 protein is CAIGARQGDSNQPQHF. The CDR3 DNA sequence: TGTGCCATCGGAGCCCGACAGGGCGATAGCAATCAGCCCCAGCATTTT.

The V and J genes are TRBV5-1 and TRBJ1-1, with a tentative D call TRBD1 (5 bases). This CDR3 has 14 residues. Germline-derived CDR1 and CDR2 are SGHRS and YFSETQ. V was trimmed by 0 bases and J by 6 bases, leaving 12 bases between them. CDR3 loop: CASSLEKGWAEAFF. DNA for the CDR3: TGCGCCAGCAGCTTGGAGAAGGGGTGGGCTGAAGCTTTCTTT.